The text below deals with one TCR beta chain. Its antigen is unknown. This entry belongs to a study of shared clonotypes between healthy human individuals. Looking at the study overall: Donor composition was two women and three men, aged 18 to 49. Whole-study results and caveats: With several donors compared, roughly 4.9% of naive CD4 clonotypes were shared.

Clones were sequenced by immunoSEQ multiplex PCR, and TCRdb holds only the in-frame ones, with some missing. The profile shows more than 2,000,000 clones, more than 80% of them singletons. The germline CDR1 and CDR2 sequences are SGHAT and FQDESV (reference sequence). The V end lost 0 bases, the J end lost 11 bases, and 20 bases lay between the germline ends. CDR3 length: 16 amino acids. The sample was naive CD4+ T cells from PBMCs. Subset meaning: CD45RA+ positively selected. This rearrangement joins TRBV11-1 to TRBJ2-1; the D gene could be TRBD1 or TRBD2 (5 bases each). This sequence originates from a man aged 18 to 30 in good health. Some clones in this sample may be carry-over from other donors' samples. The CDR3 DNA sequence: TGTGCCAGCAGCTTAGCGCAGGGACCCGATACACTTCAGCAGTTCTTC. This sequence encodes CASSLAQGPDTLQQFF.